A selection of T cell receptor beta chains follows, all from one sample in a study of early T cells in non-severe SARS-CoV-2 infection. TCRdb used MiXCR to reprocess the 5' RACE reads, holding one entry per CDR3 protein. The table has roughly 60,000 distinct CDR3 sequences, under 8% seen once; the top ten hold about 5.8%. Specimen: whole blood, collected at baseline. The receptors derive from an adult who was a healthcare worker with PCR-confirmed SARS-CoV-2 infection or an uninfected control (not recorded which). The conserved cysteine and the conserved F or W are not part of the CDR3 here. The D gene is left open where the match is weak.

v_call: TRBV28
j_call: TRBJ2-7
d_call: NA
cdr3_aa: ASISGQSSYEQY

v_call: TRBV29-1
j_call: TRBJ2-5
d_call: NA
cdr3_aa: SATGAGNQETQY

v_call: TRBV20-1
j_call: TRBJ2-7
d_call: TRBD2
cdr3_aa: SAPGTSEPYEQY

v_call: TRBV7-8
j_call: TRBJ2-3
d_call: NA
cdr3_aa: ASSFRTAYTDTQY

v_call: TRBV9
j_call: TRBJ2-1
d_call: NA
cdr3_aa: ASSVSGPLQGEQF

v_call: TRBV27
j_call: TRBJ2-7
d_call: TRBD1
cdr3_aa: ASSSWDSPYEQY

v_call: TRBV7-2
j_call: TRBJ2-5
d_call: NA
cdr3_aa: ASSLAARGTQY

v_call: TRBV10-3
j_call: TRBJ2-7
d_call: NA
cdr3_aa: AISESTRYEQY

v_call: TRBV7-2
j_call: TRBJ1-2
d_call: NA
cdr3_aa: ASSLNGVGVDYGYT

v_call: TRBV18
j_call: TRBJ2-2
d_call: TRBD1
cdr3_aa: ASSLELRRTGVNTGELF

v_call: TRBV13
j_call: TRBJ2-1
d_call: NA
cdr3_aa: ASSPPGWGENEQF

v_call: TRBV18
j_call: TRBJ1-4
d_call: NA
cdr3_aa: ASSPNSANEKLF

v_call: TRBV28
j_call: TRBJ2-1
d_call: NA
cdr3_aa: ASGRSIYNEQF

v_call: TRBV20-1
j_call: TRBJ2-1
d_call: NA
cdr3_aa: SARPLAPSYNEQF

v_call: TRBV7-9
j_call: TRBJ1-2
d_call: NA
cdr3_aa: ASSSLQGWGGYT

v_call: TRBV7-9
j_call: TRBJ2-1
d_call: TRBD2
cdr3_aa: ASSSGTRHNEQF

v_call: TRBV20-1
j_call: TRBJ1-1
d_call: TRBD1
cdr3_aa: SAVAGTGNTEAF

v_call: TRBV20-1
j_call: TRBJ1-5
d_call: TRBD1
cdr3_aa: SAGQGDRVGQPQH

v_call: TRBV24-1
j_call: TRBJ2-6
d_call: TRBD1
cdr3_aa: ATSDRGHSSGANVLT

v_call: TRBV6-2/TRBV6-3
j_call: TRBJ2-7
d_call: NA
cdr3_aa: ASSYGQTYEQY

v_call: TRBV6-2/TRBV6-3
j_call: TRBJ1-1
d_call: NA
cdr3_aa: ASSFLGQPSMNTEAF

v_call: TRBV12-3/TRBV12-4
j_call: TRBJ2-2
d_call: NA
cdr3_aa: ASSPSPGNGELF

v_call: TRBV28
j_call: TRBJ2-5
d_call: NA
cdr3_aa: ASSSTRPPY

v_call: TRBV29-1
j_call: TRBJ2-3
d_call: NA
cdr3_aa: SVDRGTADTQY

v_call: TRBV6-5
j_call: TRBJ2-7
d_call: NA
cdr3_aa: ASSSGALWEQY

v_call: TRBV5-4
j_call: TRBJ2-2
d_call: NA
cdr3_aa: ASSLLFRDNTGELF

v_call: TRBV12-2
j_call: TRBJ2-3
d_call: NA
cdr3_aa: ASRSTSGGADTQY

v_call: TRBV28
j_call: TRBJ2-7
d_call: TRBD1
cdr3_aa: ASSQTGGSYEQY

v_call: TRBV5-1
j_call: TRBJ2-3
d_call: TRBD1
cdr3_aa: ASSLGTGGFADTQY

v_call: TRBV6-6
j_call: TRBJ2-3
d_call: NA
cdr3_aa: ASSSREGDTQY

v_call: TRBV5-4
j_call: TRBJ2-1
d_call: TRBD2
cdr3_aa: ASSWASGGFSYNEQF

v_call: TRBV6-5
j_call: TRBJ1-1
d_call: NA
cdr3_aa: ASRRPGIMNTEAF

v_call: TRBV7-2
j_call: TRBJ2-1
d_call: TRBD2
cdr3_aa: ASSPPSGGPHSEQF

v_call: TRBV24-1
j_call: TRBJ2-2
d_call: TRBD1
cdr3_aa: ATSDSGGNTGELF

v_call: TRBV20-1
j_call: TRBJ1-5
d_call: TRBD1
cdr3_aa: SAGQPYSNQPQH

v_call: TRBV5-1
j_call: TRBJ1-2
d_call: NA
cdr3_aa: ASSDKPQALGGYT

v_call: TRBV25-1
j_call: TRBJ2-7
d_call: NA
cdr3_aa: ASSESIGQFEWNLYEQY

v_call: TRBV7-2
j_call: TRBJ2-1
d_call: NA
cdr3_aa: ASSRPYNEQF

v_call: TRBV29-1
j_call: TRBJ2-5
d_call: TRBD1
cdr3_aa: SAWTGDQETQY

v_call: TRBV7-2
j_call: TRBJ2-4
d_call: TRBD2
cdr3_aa: ASSQVRASGAKGAKNIQY

v_call: TRBV6-2/TRBV6-3
j_call: TRBJ2-2
d_call: NA
cdr3_aa: ASRGHATGELF

v_call: TRBV28
j_call: TRBJ2-3
d_call: NA
cdr3_aa: ASSLLTDTQY

v_call: TRBV7-9
j_call: TRBJ1-6
d_call: NA
cdr3_aa: ASSSGQTGTSPLH

v_call: TRBV10-3
j_call: TRBJ2-7
d_call: NA
cdr3_aa: AISDQRLSYEQY

v_call: TRBV12-3/TRBV12-4
j_call: TRBJ2-4
d_call: TRBD1
cdr3_aa: ASSSGTGGRNIQY

v_call: TRBV6-6
j_call: TRBJ2-7
d_call: NA
cdr3_aa: ASSRPGKSNEQY

v_call: TRBV20-1
j_call: TRBJ2-7
d_call: NA
cdr3_aa: SAYKVRKGSYEQY